Shown below are 17 T cell receptor beta chains from a single sample sequenced in a study of vaccination and CD4 T cells after COVID-19. TCRdb re-called the PCR reads through MiXCR, storing one row per CDR3 protein. The sample consists of some 18,000 distinct CDR3 sequences, 62% of them appearing once. Sequences were derived from CD4+ T cells from blood, sampled before SARS-CoV-2 vaccination. These receptors came from a human donor who had recovered from COVID-19.

Remarks on this clonotype: An end of the junction differs from the germline gene, which may be a read error. CDR3 loop: CASSLTRDTDTRYF. Here the CDR3 DNA reads TGCGCCAGCAGTTTGACTCGGGACACAGATACGCGGTATTTT. The chain combines TRBV10-1 with TRBJ2-3, with a possible D match to TRBD1 (6 bases). The germline gives CDR1 WNHNN, CDR2 SYGVQD (reference sequence). The CDR3 sequence is 14 residues long.

This chain uses TRBV2 with TRBJ1-6; 7 nucleotides agree with TRBD1. CDR1 and CDR2 (germline): SNHLY, FYNNEI. CDR3 length equals 17 residues. Trimming removed 5 bases from V and 10 bases from J; junction bases left unmatched: 17. DNA of the CDR3: TGTGCCAGCAGTAAAGAAGGGGGCGCGGGAGGAGGCTCACCCCTCCACTTT. Protein: CASSKEGGAGGGSPLHF.

V gene TRBV20-1 combines with J gene TRBJ1-2; D perhaps matches TRBD1 (6 bases). Germline CDR1 is DFQATT and CDR2 is SNEGSKA (reference sequence). The CDR3 runs to 13 residues. The V end lost 3 bases, the J end lost 5 bases, and 13 bases lay between the germline ends. CDR3 nucleotide sequence: TGCAGTGCTAGCTCCACGGACAGATATGGCTACACCTTC. It specifies CSASSTDRYGYTF.

The chain combines TRBV28 with TRBJ1-5, with 9 nucleotides matching TRBD1. V was pared by 10 bases and J by 6 bases, with 4 bases of the junction left unmatched. Per germline, CDR1 MDHEN and CDR2 SYDVKM. The CDR3 is 12 amino acids. DNA for the CDR3: TGTGCCACCCGGGACAGGGTTCAGCCCCAGCATTTT. Translated, it gives CATRDRVQPQHF.

This chain joins TRBV19 and TRBJ2-2; no clear D gene. The V gene lost 2 bases and the J gene lost 6 bases, with 16 bases spanning the gap. The germline gives CDR1 LNHDA, CDR2 SQIVND (reference sequence). The CDR3 has 16 residues. The CDR3 sequence is CASSINPPVVPGELFF. DNA for the CDR3: TGTGCCAGTAGTATAAATCCCCCGGTAGTCCCCGGGGAGCTGTTTTTT.

This clonotype was counted a few times. The V gene is TRBV30, the J gene TRBJ1-2, with D unclear. The V gene lost 4 bases and the J gene lost 8 bases, with 14 bases spanning the gap. The germline CDR1 and CDR2 sequences are GTSNPN and SVGIG (reference sequence). This CDR3 region has 12 residues. The CDR3 sequence is CAWIEEFKGYTF. The CDR3 nucleotides read TGTGCCTGGATAGAGGAGTTTAAAGGCTACACCTTC. Using reference TRBV30 and TRBJ1-2 for the parts outside the CDR3, the full variable domain is SQTIHQWPATLVQPVGSPLSLECTVEGTSNPNLYWYRQAAGRGLQLLFYSVGIGQISSEVPQNLSASRPQDRQFILSSKKLLLSDSGFYLCAWIEEFKGYTFGSGTRLTVV.

This clonotype was observed a few times. The chain uses TRBV6-1 and TRBJ2-7, with D perhaps matching TRBD1 or TRBD2 (5 bases each). V was clipped by 6 bases and J by 3 bases, with 12 bases between them. The germline V gene encodes CDR1 MNHNS and CDR2 SASEGT. The CDR3 is 13 amino acids. The CDR3 sequence: CASRGPFSYEQYF. The CDR3 coding sequence is TGTGCCAGCAGGGGACCGTTCAGCTACGAGCAGTACTTC.

The rearrangement joins TRBV6-5 to TRBJ2-1; 9 bases are shared with TRBD2. The CDR3 consists of 14 residues. Trimming removed 0 bases from V and 9 bases from J; junction bases left unmatched: 3. Germline V gives CDR1 MNHEY, CDR2 SVGAGI. The CDR3 reads CASSYSGTSSEQFF. The CDR3 nucleotides are TGTGCCAGCAGTTACTCCGGGACTAGCAGTGAGCAGTTCTTC.

The chain uses TRBV28 and TRBJ2-1; 8 bases are a match to TRBD1. V lost 4 bases and J lost 7; bases outside the gene matches: 12. Per the germline V gene, CDR1 is MDHEN and CDR2 is SYDVKM. The CDR3 runs 16 residues. The CDR3 loop reads CASSSIIDRGRNEQFF. The CDR3 DNA follows: TGTGCCAGCAGTTCCATAATTGACAGGGGTAGGAATGAGCAGTTCTTC.

The chain recombines TRBV20-1 with TRBJ2-1; TRBD2 aligns across 11 bases. The CDR3 runs 16 residues. CDR1 and CDR2 (germline): DFQATT, SNEGSKA (reference sequence). The ends lost 3 bases at V and 6 bases at J; junction bases unmatched: 10. The CDR3 region has the DNA TGCAGTGCTAGTCTCTGGACTAGCGGGTCCCCCAATGAGCAGTTCTTC. It encodes CSASLWTSGSPNEQFF.

The chain couples TRBV20-1 to TRBJ1-6; TRBD1 aligns across 7 bases. The CDR3 is 17 amino acids. CDR1 and CDR2 from the germline V gene are DFQATT and SNEGSKA (reference sequence). After removal of 2 bases from V and 7 bases from J, the junction contained 14 bases not matched to a gene. CDR3 in DNA: TGCAGTGCTAGACCCTTTACTAAGGGACAGACAAATTCACCCCTCCACTTT. It yields the protein CSARPFTKGQTNSPLHF.

This clonotype was counted between two and nine times. V gene TRBV7-6 combines with J gene TRBJ2-3, with D uncertain. Trimming took off 1 base at V and 2 bases at J, with 7 bases between the two ends. The CDR3 has 14 amino acids. CDR1 and CDR2 (germline): SGHVS, FNYEAQ. CDR3 DNA sequence: TGTGCCAGCAGCTTAGAACAGCTCACAGATACGCAGTATTTT. Encoded protein: CASSLEQLTDTQYF.

V is TRBV27 and J is TRBJ1-5; no definite D call. V dropped 5 bases and J dropped 0 bases, with 11 bases sitting between them. The germline CDR1 and CDR2 sequences are MNHEY and SMNVEV (reference sequence). This CDR3 contains 15 residues. CDR3 in DNA: TGTGCCAGCAGTCCCAGGATTTATAGCAATCAGCCCCAGCATTTT. Its translation is CASSPRIYSNQPQHF.

This chain links TRBV7-8 with TRBJ2-5; TRBD1 matches 9 bases. The V gene end was trimmed by 4 bases and the J gene end by 4 bases; junction bases not matched to a gene: 7. This CDR3 is 15 amino acids long. CDR1 and CDR2 (germline): SGHVS, FQNEAQ. CDR3 sequence reads: CASSSGTGQGETQYF. DNA of the CDR3: TGTGCCAGCAGCTCTGGGACAGGGCAGGGAGAGACCCAGTACTTC.

The rearrangement uses TRBV5-1 and TRBJ2-7, with 7 bases aligning to TRBD2. TRBJ2-5 explains the end of the DNA better; the J call may be wrong. CDR1 SGHRS and CDR2 YFSETQ come from the germline V gene. The CDR3 has 14 residues. This CDR3 is CASSTGTKGETQYF. The CDR3 bases are TGCGCCAGCAGCACCGGGACTAAGGGAGAGACCCAGTACTTC.

The chain joins TRBV27 to TRBJ2-1, with 7 nucleotides matching TRBD2. Germline lookup yields CDR1 MNHEY and CDR2 SMNVEV (reference sequence). The ends lost 4 bases at V and 0 bases at J; junction bases unmatched: 9. CDR3 length: 17 residues. CDR3 DNA: TGTGCCAGCAGTTCGGCGGGAGCTATGAGCTCCTACAATGAGCAGTTCTTC. It is translated as CASSSAGAMSSYNEQFF.

V gene TRBV7-6 combines with J gene TRBJ2-3; tentative D call: TRBD2 (6 bases). In germline, CDR1 is SGHVS, CDR2 FNYEAQ. V lost 1 base and J 5 bases, leaving 10 bases between the germline ends. CDR3 length: 14 residues. In nucleotides, the CDR3 is TGTGCCAGCAGCTTAGAGGACTATGTAGATACGCAGTATTTT. Amino acids: CASSLEDYVDTQYF.